The entry below gives a single T cell receptor (beta chain) sequence along with its context. This sample was included in a study of T cell responses to AZD1222 COVID-19 vaccine. The CDR3 runs to 16 residues. The trim removed 2 bases at V and 5 bases at J, leaving 8 bases unmatched. Germline values: CDR1 SGHNT, CDR2 YENEEA. Generated by immunoSEQ multiplex PCR, the TCRdb table keeps only in-frame clones and is missing some. The table has 130,000 to 150,000 clones, approximately 78% seen once. This chain links TRBV11-3 with TRBJ2-2; 7 bases align to TRBD1. The sample consisted of peripheral blood, taken on day 0 of MenACWY control vaccination. The source is an adult in good health. Written as DNA, the CDR3 is TGTGCCAGCAGCTTAACAGGGGTACCAGTTACCGGGGAGCTGTTTTTT. The encoded protein is CASSLTGVPVTGELFF.